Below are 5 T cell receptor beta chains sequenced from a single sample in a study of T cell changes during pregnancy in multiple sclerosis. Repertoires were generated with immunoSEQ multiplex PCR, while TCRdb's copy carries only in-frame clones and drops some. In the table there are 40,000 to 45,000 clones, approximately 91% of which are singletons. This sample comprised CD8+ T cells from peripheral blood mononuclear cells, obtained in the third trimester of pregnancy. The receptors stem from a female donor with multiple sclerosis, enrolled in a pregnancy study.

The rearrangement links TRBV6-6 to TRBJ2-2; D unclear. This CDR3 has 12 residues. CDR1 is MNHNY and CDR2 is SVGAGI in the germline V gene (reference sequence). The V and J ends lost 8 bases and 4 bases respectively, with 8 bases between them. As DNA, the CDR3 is TGTGCCAGCTTACAGACCACCGGGGAGCTGTTTTTT. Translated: CASLQTTGELFF.

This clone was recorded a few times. DNA for the CDR3: TGTGCCAGCAGCTCTCCCGGGACAGGGGATGGCTACACCTTC. It is translated as CASSSPGTGDGYTF. The chain is built from TRBV21-1 and TRBJ1-2; the table gives TRBD1 as D, unverified against the DNA. TRBV21-1 is tagged as a pseudogene. This CDR3 has 14 amino acids.

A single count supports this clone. The CDR3 region is CASSLWTGTNTEAFF. The CDR3 coding sequence is TGCGCCAGCAGTCTCTGGACAGGGACGAACACTGAAGCTTTCTTT. This chain links TRBV5-1 with TRBJ1-1, with 8 bases aligning to TRBD1. The CDR3 totals 15 residues. CDR1 is SGHRS, CDR2 YFSETQ, per germline. V trimming: 5 bases; J trimming: 1 base; junction bases outside the gene matches: 7. The variable domain in full, with the rest retrieved from reference TRBV5-1 and TRBJ1-1, is KAGVTQTPRYLIKTRGQQVTLSCSPISGHRSVSWYQQTPGQGLQFLFEYFSETQRNKGNFPGRFSGRQFSNSRSEMNVSTLELGDSALYLCASSLWTGTNTEAFFGQGTRLTVV.

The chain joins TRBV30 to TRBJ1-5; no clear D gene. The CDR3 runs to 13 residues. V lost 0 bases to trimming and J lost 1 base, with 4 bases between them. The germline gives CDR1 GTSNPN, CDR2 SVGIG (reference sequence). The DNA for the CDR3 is TGTGCCTGGAGTGTAGAGAGCAATCAGCCCCAGCATTTT. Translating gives CAWSVESNQPQHF.

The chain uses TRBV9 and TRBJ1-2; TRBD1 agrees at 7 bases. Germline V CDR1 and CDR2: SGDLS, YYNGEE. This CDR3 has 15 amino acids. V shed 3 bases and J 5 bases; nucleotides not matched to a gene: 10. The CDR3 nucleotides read TGTGCCAGCAGCGGGACAGGCCTTCCCGTTTATGGCTACACCTTC. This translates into CASSGTGLPVYGYTF.